What follows are 11 T cell receptor beta chains derived from one specimen sequenced in a study of siplizumab effects on memory and regulatory T cells. Measured with immunoSEQ multiplex PCR; TCRdb has only the in-frame clones, and not every one. The sample holds 100,000 or so clones; about 90% are singletons and the top ten take approximately 0.71%. Sequencing was done on a sample of Tregs sorted from blood. These TCRs come from a human donor in good health.

The rearrangement joins TRBV18 to TRBJ2-3; 13 nucleotides align to TRBD2. Trimming took 4 bases from V and 1 from J; bases not matched to a gene: 5. The CDR3 runs 17 residues. Germline loops: CDR1 KGHSH, CDR2 LQKENI. This CDR3 is CASSRTSGSMGTDTQYF. In nucleotides, the CDR3 is TGTGCCAGCTCACGGACTAGCGGGAGTATGGGCACAGATACGCAGTATTTT.

The sample holds a few counts of this clone. The J gene is TRBJ1-1, the V gene TRBV5-4; D is uncertain. The V end was cut by 2 bases, the J end by 6 bases, with 11 bases between. CDR3 length: 13 residues. In germline, CDR1 is SGHNT, CDR2 YYREEE (reference sequence). CDR3 sequence: CASSFPGASEAFF. The CDR3 nucleotides read TGTGCCAGCAGCTTCCCAGGTGCGTCTGAAGCTTTCTTT.

This chain links TRBV2 with TRBJ1-2, with D hard to call. V lost 3 bases and J 8 bases, leaving 7 bases between the germline ends. This CDR3 has 11 amino acids. The germline gives CDR1 SNHLY, CDR2 FYNNEI. CDR3 DNA sequence: TGTGCCAGCAGTGAGGGTGAAGGCTACACCTTC. This codes for CASSEGEGYTF. The full variable domain, rest sourced from reference TRBV2 and TRBJ1-2, is EPEVTQTPSHQVTQMGQEVILRCVPISNHLYFYWYRQILGQKVEFLVSFYNNEISEKSEIFDDQFSVERPDGSNFTLKIRSTKLEDSAMYFCASSEGEGYTFGSGTRLTVV.

In nucleotides, the CDR3 is TGTGCCAGCTCACCTACGACAGGGACTGGAAACACCATATATTTT. Its translation: CASSPTTGTGNTIYF. This chain connects TRBV18 to TRBJ1-3; 7 bases match TRBD1. From germline, CDR1 is KGHSH and CDR2 LQKENI. Trimming at V came to 3 bases and at J to 2 bases, leaving 4 bases not matched to a gene. The CDR3 covers 15 residues.

V gene TRBV6-1 combines with J gene TRBJ2-7, with D perhaps TRBD2 (6 bases). The CDR3 runs 15 residues. Germline CDR1 and CDR2: MNHNS and SASEGT. V was cut by 0 bases and J by 6 bases, with 15 bases left in between. The CDR3 nucleotides are TGTGCCAGCAGTGAAGCGGGCGCTAGGAGGGGCGAGCAGTACTTC. Translating gives CASSEAGARRGEQYF.

V gene TRBV6-5 combines with J gene TRBJ2-7, with 8 bases matching TRBD1. This CDR3 is built from 16 residues. Germline V gene lookup returns CDR1 MNHEY and CDR2 SVGAGI. The junction had 10 bases not matched to a gene; V was cut back by 4 bases and J by 2 bases. CDR3 sequence (DNA): TGTGCCAGCAGTTCTTGGACAGGGAGGAAAGCCTACGAGCAGTACTTC. Its translation is CASSSWTGRKAYEQYF.

This chain links TRBV28 with TRBJ1-2; 8 nucleotides line up with TRBD1. The germline CDR1 and CDR2 sequences are MDHEN and SYDVKM. This CDR3 has 15 residues. Unmatched junction bases numbered 8, after V lost 6 bases and J lost 2 bases. As DNA, the CDR3 is TGTGCCAGCAGAGCACAGGGGGGGATCAACTATGGCTACACCTTC. It specifies CASRAQGGINYGYTF.

This chain uses TRBV2 with TRBJ2-7; D perhaps matches TRBD1 (5 bases). Germline V gene sequence: CDR1 SNHLY, CDR2 FYNNEI. This CDR3 comprises 17 residues. Deletions cut 6 bases from V and 5 bases from J, with 26 bases between. The CDR3 spells CASSLRQGFDVIHEQYF. The CDR3 region has the DNA TGTGCCAGCAGCTTACGGCAGGGATTTGACGTTATCCACGAGCAGTACTTC.

The chain uses TRBV30 and TRBJ1-2, with a weak D call TRBD1 (6 bases). Germline V gene data show CDR1 as GTSNPN and CDR2 as SVGIG (reference sequence). V lost 0 bases, J lost 6 bases, and 11 bases lay in between. This CDR3 contains 13 residues. As DNA, the CDR3 is TGTGCCTGGAGTGTGGCAGGGGTTGATGGCTACACCTTC. Its protein product is CAWSVAGVDGYTF. Based on the CDR3 plus reference TRBV30 and TRBJ1-2, the full variable domain is SQTIHQWPATLVQPVGSPLSLECTVEGTSNPNLYWYRQAAGRGLQLLFYSVGIGQISSEVPQNLSASRPQDRQFILSSKKLLLSDSGFYLCAWSVAGVDGYTFGSGTRLTVV.

The chain joins TRBV19 to TRBJ2-7; D not certain. CDR1 and CDR2 from the germline V gene are LNHDA and SQIVND (reference sequence). Trimming left V 8 bases short and J 4 bases short, with 18 bases between. This CDR3 is built from 14 residues. The CDR3 region has the DNA TGTGCCAGTGCCGACTCTACGTTAGGGTACGAGCAGTACTTC. Protein product: CASADSTLGYEQYF.

The J gene is TRBJ2-5, the V gene TRBV28; the D gene is possibly TRBD2 (5 bases). This CDR3 region has 15 residues. V lost 4 bases to trimming and J lost 2 bases, with 14 bases between them. Germline V CDR1 and CDR2: MDHEN, SYDVKM. CDR3 DNA: TGTGCCAGCAGTTCACGGAGGAACCCTCAAGAGACCCAGTACTTC. This gives the protein CASSSRRNPQETQYF.